The clone carrying this T cell receptor beta chain was picked up many times. Its antigen remains unidentified. This CDR3 comprises 14 residues. V gave up 3 bases and J gave up 2 bases, with 9 bases separating them. From germline, CDR1 is SGHTA and CDR2 FQGNSA. The entry originates in a study of T cell repertoires in cytomegalovirus infection. Whole-study context: TCR beta signatures that were public indicated CMV infection and matching HLA type. Study-wide results and limits: What dominated the ex vivo response were HLA-C-restricted CMV-specific TCR beta clonotypes. Summed public TCR beta family frequency identified CMV carriers bearing the relevant HLA.

TCRdb called the reads again in MiXCR, with one record for every CDR3 protein. This sample has about 150,000 distinct CDR3 sequences, with around a quarter found just once. The chain combines TRBV7-2 with TRBJ2-3, with unresolved D. The sequenced sample was PBMCs. The TCR originated in a human donor in good health (CMV status not recorded). Some clones in this sample may be carry-over from other donors' samples. The CDR3: CASSLRRLTDTQYF. The CDR3 DNA reads TGTGCCAGCAGCTTGCGCAGGCTCACAGATACGCAGTATTTT. Filled out from reference TRBV7-2 and TRBJ2-3, the complete variable domain reads GAGVSQSPSNKVTEKGKDVELRCDPISGHTALYWYRQSLGQGLEFLIYFQGNSAPDKSGLPSDRFSAERTGGSVSTLTIQRTQQEDSAVYLCASSLRRLTDTQYFGPGTRLTVL.